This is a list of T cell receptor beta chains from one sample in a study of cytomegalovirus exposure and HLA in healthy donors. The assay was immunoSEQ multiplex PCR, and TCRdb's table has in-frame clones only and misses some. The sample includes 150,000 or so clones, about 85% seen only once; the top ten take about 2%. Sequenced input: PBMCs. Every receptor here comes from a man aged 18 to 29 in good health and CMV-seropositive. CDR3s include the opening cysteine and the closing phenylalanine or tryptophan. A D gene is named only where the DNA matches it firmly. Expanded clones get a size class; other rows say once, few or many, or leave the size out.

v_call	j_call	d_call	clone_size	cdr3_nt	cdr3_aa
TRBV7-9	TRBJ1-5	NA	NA	TGTGCCAGCAGCCTGACAGAAAATCAGCCCCAGCATTTT	CASSLTENQPQHF
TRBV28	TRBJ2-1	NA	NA	TGTGCCAGCAGCCCCCTTAATAGCAATGAGCAGTTCTTC	CASSPLNSNEQFF
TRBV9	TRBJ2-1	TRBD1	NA	TGTGCCAGCAGCTTGGACAGGGGTTCTAGCTCCTACAATGAGCAGTTCTTC	CASSLDRGSSSYNEQFF
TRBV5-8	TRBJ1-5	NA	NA	TGTGCCAGCGGTTTGGGGATTTCAGGATCTGGGTTAATGCCCCAGCATTTT	CASGLGISGSGLMPQHF
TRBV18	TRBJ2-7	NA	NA	TGTGCCAGCTCACCCCCGTGGCCGACCTACGAGCAGTACTTC	CASSPPWPTYEQYF
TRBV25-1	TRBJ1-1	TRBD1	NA	TGTGCCAGCATTCCGATCCAGGGGGACACTGAAGCTTTCTTT	CASIPIQGDTEAFF
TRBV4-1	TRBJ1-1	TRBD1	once	TGCGCCAGCAGCCAAGCTGGGACAGGGGGCACTGAAGCTTTCTTT	CASSQAGTGGTEAFF
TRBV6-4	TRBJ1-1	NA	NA	TGTGCCAGCAGGTCGTCAGTGAACACTGAAGCTTTCTTT	CASRSSVNTEAFF
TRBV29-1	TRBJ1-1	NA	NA	TGCAGCGTGCAGAGGCAGACTGGGAACACTGAAGCTTTCTTT	CSVQRQTGNTEAFF
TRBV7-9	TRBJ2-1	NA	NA	TGTGCCAGCAGCTTAGCGGTTAGACTCCTACAACCCAATGAGCAGTTCTTC	CASSLAVRLLQPNEQFF
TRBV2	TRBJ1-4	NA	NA	TGTGCCAGCAGTGTTAGGCCTGGGAGGGAAAAACTGTTTTTT	CASSVRPGREKLFF
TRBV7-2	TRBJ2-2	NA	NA	TGTGCCAGCAGCTTTTTCACAGACACCGGGGAGCTGTTTTTT	CASSFFTDTGELFF
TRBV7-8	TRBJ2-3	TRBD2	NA	TGTGCCAGCAGCCGCTCGGGAGGGGGAGGAGATACGCAGTATTTT	CASSRSGGGGDTQYF